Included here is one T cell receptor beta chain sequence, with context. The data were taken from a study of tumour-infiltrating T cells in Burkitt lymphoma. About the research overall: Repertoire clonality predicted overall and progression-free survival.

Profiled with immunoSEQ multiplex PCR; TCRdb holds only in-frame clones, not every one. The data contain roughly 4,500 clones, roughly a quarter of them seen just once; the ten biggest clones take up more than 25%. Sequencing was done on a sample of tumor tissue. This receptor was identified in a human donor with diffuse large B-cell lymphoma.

As DNA, the CDR3 is TGTGCCAGCAGCTTCGGGACAGGGTGGTATTTT. Amino acids: CASSFGTGWYF. This chain joins TRBV7-9 and TRBJ2-3; 9 bases agree with TRBD1. The germline V gene has CDR1 SEHNR and CDR2 FQNEAQ (reference sequence). V was clipped by 3 bases and J by 14 bases; unmatched bases: 3. This CDR3 region has 11 residues.